This TCR beta chain was profiled in a study of blood T cell repertoires in COVID-19. Study-level background: The United States, Italy and Spain provided the acute and convalescent COVID-19 samples.

Authors' analysis steps: Amplification of reference gene primers was used by the study to estimate nucleated cell counts. TCRdb's table, derived via immunoSEQ multiplex PCR, lists solely in-frame clones and lacks some. Clonal size and the V and J genes are those of that table, whereas D and trimming came from the DNA. The repertoire includes roughly 250,000 clones, 65% to 85% of them detected once, and about 1.5% sits in the top ten. Sequenced input: peripheral blood. The source is a woman aged 40 to 55 who had recovered from COVID-19.

The CDR3 protein is CASSLDLGREETQYF. CDR3 nucleotide sequence: TGTGCCAGCAGCTTAGACCTTGGCAGGGAAGAGACCCAGTACTTC. The chain uses TRBV11-2 and TRBJ2-5, with D possibly TRBD1 on 5 matching bases. Trimming shortened V by 0 bases and J by 3 bases, and 11 bases separated the two germline ends. Germline CDR1 SGHAT, CDR2 FQNNGV. The CDR3 length is 15 residues.